These T cell receptor beta chains were read from a single sample in a study of blood T cells in healthy people across ages. One entry per CDR3 protein results from TCRdb running MiXCR on the 5' RACE reads. The data show more than 800,000 distinct CDR3 sequences, 45% seen once. The sequencing sample was made of blood. These receptors were obtained from a woman aged 60-70 years in good health. CDR3s include the opening cysteine and the closing phenylalanine or tryptophan. The D gene is left open where the match is weak. Clone size is not always given. Where it is, it says once, few, many or a class for expanded clones.

V gene,D gene,clone size,J gene,CDR3 protein,CDR3 DNA
TRBV7-2,.,.,TRBJ2-1,CASSSRNNNEQFF,TGTGCCAGCAGCTCCCGGAACAACAATGAGCAGTTCTTC
TRBV9,.,once,TRBJ1-2,CASSATGINYGYTF,TGTGCCAGCAGCGCAACGGGAATTAACTATGGCTACACCTTC
TRBV27,.,many,TRBJ2-1,CASSSSSYNEQFF,TGTGCCAGCAGTTCGAGCTCCTACAATGAGCAGTTCTTC
TRBV12-3/TRBV12-4,.,.,TRBJ2-3,CASSSFTGTQYF,TGTGCCAGCAGTTCCTTCACAGGTACGCAGTATTTT
TRBV9,TRBD2,.,TRBJ2-7,CASSVGLGTSRICSYEQYF,TGTGCCAGCAGCGTAGGACTCGGGACTAGTAGGATTTGCTCCTACGAGCAGTACTTC
TRBV7-8,TRBD2,once,TRBJ2-1,CASSLFGLADYNEQFF,TGTGCCAGCAGCTTGTTTGGACTAGCGGACTACAATGAGCAGTTCTTC
TRBV6-6,TRBD2,.,TRBJ2-7,CASSYLAVPYEQYF,TGTGCCAGCAGTTACCTAGCGGTACCCTACGAGCAGTACTTC
TRBV20-1,.,.,TRBJ2-6,CSARDETGFRQSGANVLTF,TGCAGTGCTAGAGATGAGACAGGCTTCAGACAGTCTGGGGCCAACGTCCTGACTTTC
TRBV29-1,TRBD2,.,TRBJ2-7,CSVDAGDISYEQYF,TGCAGCGTTGATGCGGGAGACATCTCCTACGAGCAGTACTTC
TRBV12-3/TRBV12-4,.,.,TRBJ2-2,CASGGDSTGELFF,TGTGCCAGCGGGGGAGACAGCACCGGGGAGCTGTTTTTT
TRBV13,TRBD2,.,TRBJ2-5,CASSSSSGDYRETQYF,TGTGCCAGCAGCTCCTCTAGCGGGGATTACCGGGAGACCCAGTACTTC
TRBV11-2,.,.,TRBJ2-3,CASSVQGRADTQYF,TGTGCCAGCAGCGTACAGGGCCGGGCAGATACGCAGTATTTT
TRBV6-5,TRBD1,.,TRBJ1-1,CASSTRTGAEAFF,TGTGCCAGCAGTACCCGGACAGGGGCTGAAGCTTTCTTT
TRBV27,.,.,TRBJ2-3,CASSYFMTSTDTQYF,TGTGCCAGCAGTTACTTCATGACTAGCACAGATACGCAGTATTTT
TRBV6-6,.,.,TRBJ2-3,CASSYTGLTDTQYF,TGTGCCAGCAGTTACACCGGACTCACAGATACGCAGTATTTT
TRBV20-1,.,few,TRBJ2-5,CSGAPGHTQETQYF,TGCAGTGGCGCACCGGGACACACTCAGGAGACCCAGTACTTC
TRBV12-3/TRBV12-4,.,.,TRBJ1-1,CASSPDSMNTEAFF,TGTGCCAGCAGTCCCGACAGCATGAACACTGAAGCTTTCTTT
TRBV7-3,.,.,TRBJ1-6,CASSLGQFSPLHF,TGTGCCAGCAGCCTCGGACAGTTTTCACCCCTCCACTTT
TRBV29-1,TRBD2,.,TRBJ2-1,CSVPRTSRYNEQFF,TGCAGCGTGCCCAGGACTAGCCGCTACAATGAGCAGTTCTTC
TRBV20-1,.,.,TRBJ1-5,CSAPRPAERVISNQPQHF,TGCAGTGCTCCCAGACCTGCCGAAAGGGTAATTAGCAATCAGCCCCAGCATTTT
TRBV6-6,.,.,TRBJ2-1,CASSQGGPRRDEQFF,TGTGCCAGCAGTCAAGGGGGACCCAGGAGAGATGAGCAGTTCTTC
TRBV7-9,.,once,TRBJ2-7,CASSAAPGPYEQYF,TGTGCCAGCAGCGCCGCTCCGGGTCCCTACGAGCAGTACTTC
TRBV3-1,TRBD2,.,TRBJ2-2,CASSQWGGREANTGELFF,TGTGCCAGCAGCCAATGGGGAGGGCGGGAGGCGAACACCGGGGAGCTGTTTTTT
TRBV27,.,few,TRBJ2-1,CASSLGTQIGEQFF,TGTGCCAGCAGTTTAGGGACACAAATTGGTGAGCAGTTCTTC
TRBV12-3/TRBV12-4,.,few,TRBJ2-1,CASSRQISYNEQFF,TGTGCCAGCAGCCGACAAATTTCCTACAATGAGCAGTTCTTC
TRBV25-1,TRBD1,few,TRBJ2-7,CASSATGAYYEQYF,TGTGCCAGCAGTGCAACAGGGGCCTACTACGAGCAGTACTTC
TRBV13,TRBD1,.,TRBJ1-1,CASSPRGQGGTEAFF,TGTGCCAGCAGCCCGAGGGGACAGGGAGGAACTGAAGCTTTCTTT
TRBV11-1,TRBD1,.,TRBJ2-1,CASSLGTGGTSSIPYEQFF,TGTGCCAGCAGCTTAGGTACAGGGGGCACGTCTTCCATACCCTACGAGCAGTTCTTC
TRBV7-2,.,many,TRBJ1-1,CASSFGVTEAFF,TGTGCCAGCAGCTTTGGGGTCACTGAAGCTTTCTTT
TRBV27,.,.,TRBJ1-1,CASSLTVHMNTEAFF,TGTGCCAGCAGTTTAACGGTGCACATGAACACTGAAGCTTTCTTT
TRBV6-5,.,.,TRBJ1-2,CASSQLASDGYTF,TGTGCCAGCAGCCAACTAGCCTCTGACGGCTACACCTTC
TRBV11-2,TRBD2,few,TRBJ2-1,CASSLGRGRGYNEQFF,TGTGCCAGCAGCTTAGGACGCGGGAGAGGGTACAATGAGCAGTTCTTC